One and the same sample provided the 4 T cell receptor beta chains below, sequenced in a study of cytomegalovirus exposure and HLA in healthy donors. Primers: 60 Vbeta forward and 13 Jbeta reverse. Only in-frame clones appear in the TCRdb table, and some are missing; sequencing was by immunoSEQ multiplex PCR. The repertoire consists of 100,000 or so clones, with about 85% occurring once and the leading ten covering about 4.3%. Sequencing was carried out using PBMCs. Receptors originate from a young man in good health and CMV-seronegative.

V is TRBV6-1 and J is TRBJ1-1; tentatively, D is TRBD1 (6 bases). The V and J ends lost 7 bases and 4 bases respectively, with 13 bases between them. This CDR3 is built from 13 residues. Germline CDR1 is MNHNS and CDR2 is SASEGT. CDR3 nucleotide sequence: TGTGCCAGCATGGGTTTGGGGGCCACTGAAGCTTTCTTT. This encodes CASMGLGATEAFF.

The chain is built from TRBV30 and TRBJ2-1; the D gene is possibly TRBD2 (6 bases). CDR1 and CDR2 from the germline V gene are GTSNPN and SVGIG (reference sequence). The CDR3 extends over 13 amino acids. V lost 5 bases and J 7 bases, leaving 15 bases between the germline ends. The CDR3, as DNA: TGTGCCTGGGCAGCTCTAGCGCGTAATGAGCAGTTCTTC. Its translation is CAWAALARNEQFF.

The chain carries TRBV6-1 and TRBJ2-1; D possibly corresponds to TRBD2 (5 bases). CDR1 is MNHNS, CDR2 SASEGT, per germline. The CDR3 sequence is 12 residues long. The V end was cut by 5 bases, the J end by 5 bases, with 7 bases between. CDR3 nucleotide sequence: TGTGCCAGCAGTCACGGGAACAATGAGCAGTTCTTC. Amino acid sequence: CASSHGNNEQFF.

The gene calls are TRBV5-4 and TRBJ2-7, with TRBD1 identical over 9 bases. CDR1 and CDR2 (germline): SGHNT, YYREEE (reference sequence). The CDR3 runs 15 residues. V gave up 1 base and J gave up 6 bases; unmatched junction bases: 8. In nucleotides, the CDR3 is TGTGCCAGCAGCTTGATAGGACAGGGGTTCTCCGAGCAGTACTTC. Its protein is CASSLIGQGFSEQYF.